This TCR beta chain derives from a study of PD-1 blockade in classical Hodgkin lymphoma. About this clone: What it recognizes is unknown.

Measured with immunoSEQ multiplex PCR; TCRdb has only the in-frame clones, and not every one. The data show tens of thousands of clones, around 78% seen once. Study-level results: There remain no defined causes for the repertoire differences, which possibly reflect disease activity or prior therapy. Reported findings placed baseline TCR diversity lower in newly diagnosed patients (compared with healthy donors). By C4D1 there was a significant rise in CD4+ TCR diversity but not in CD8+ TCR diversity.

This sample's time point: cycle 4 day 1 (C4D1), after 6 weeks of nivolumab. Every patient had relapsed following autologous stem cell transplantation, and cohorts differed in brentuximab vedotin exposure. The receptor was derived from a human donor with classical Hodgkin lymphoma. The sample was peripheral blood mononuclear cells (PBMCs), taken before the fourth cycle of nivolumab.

The CDR3 DNA reads TGTGCCAGCAGTTCCATAAATTGGGATACGCAGTATTTT. This encodes CASSSINWDTQYF. The rearrangement uses TRBV27 and TRBJ2-3; D remains unclear. Per the germline V gene, CDR1 is MNHEY and CDR2 is SMNVEV (reference sequence). The CDR3 is made up of 13 amino acids. V dropped 4 bases and J dropped 6 bases, with 11 bases sitting between them.